This T cell receptor beta chain was documented in a study of control samples from healthy donors and cancer patients. Data came from immunoSEQ multiplex PCR; TCRdb stores just in-frame clones and leaves some out. The table shows about 170,000 clones, with 93% occurring only once. V gave up 5 bases and J gave up 2 bases; unmatched junction bases: 11. The CDR3 has 16 amino acids. Germline V gene sequence: CDR1 SEHNR, CDR2 FQNEAQ (reference sequence). The source material was blood. The chain links TRBV7-9 to TRBJ2-7; 8 bases agree with TRBD2. The receptor was derived from a woman aged 60-70 years in good health. CDR3 amino acids: CASSLRWRGAAYEQYF. The CDR3, as DNA: TGTGCCAGCAGCCTTCGTTGGCGGGGGGCCGCCTACGAGCAGTACTTC.